Below are 28 T cell receptor beta chains sequenced from a single sample in a study of cytomegalovirus exposure and HLA in healthy donors. With 60 Vbeta and 13 Jbeta primers, the PCR was carried out. Using immunoSEQ multiplex PCR, the repertoire was profiled, and TCRdb retains in-frame clones only, with some absent. The data hold 160,000 or so clones, with under 85% observed a single time. The sample comprised PBMCs. The source is a human donor in good health.

The chain combines TRBV7-9 with TRBJ1-2; 8 bases fit TRBD1. The J segment lost 6 bases and the V segment lost 4 bases, leaving 7 bases of the junction unmatched. The CDR3 consists of 14 residues. The germline gives CDR1 SEHNR, CDR2 FQNEAQ (reference sequence). The CDR3 coding sequence is TGTGCCAGCAGCTCTCAGGACAGGGCGCATGGCTACACCTTC. Protein sequence: CASSSQDRAHGYTF.

The chain has TRBV5-6 and TRBJ2-1, with 10 bases aligning to TRBD1. Germline CDR1 reads SGHDT; CDR2 reads YYEEEE. The V gene end was trimmed by 3 bases and the J gene end by 11 bases; junction bases not matched to a gene: 8. CDR3 length: 14 residues. The CDR3 DNA is TGTGCCAGCAGCTATTGGGACAGGGGATGTAAGCAGTTCTTC. Encoded protein: CASSYWDRGCKQFF.

This sequence joins TRBV6-5 and TRBJ2-5, with 11 bases that match TRBD1. The V segment lost 6 bases and the J segment 5 bases; nucleotides outside the gene matches: 8. This CDR3 has 15 residues. Germline CDR1 reads MNHEY; CDR2 reads SVGAGI. CDR3: CASRAQGQGGETQYF. Here the CDR3 DNA reads TGTGCCAGCAGAGCCCAGGGACAGGGGGGGGAGACCCAGTACTTC.

V and J are TRBV30 and TRBJ1-1; tentative D call: TRBD1 (6 bases). V was shortened by 7 bases and J by 1 base, with 13 bases between the two germline ends. The CDR3 runs 13 residues. Germline CDR1 and CDR2: GTSNPN and SVGIG (reference sequence). The CDR3 DNA reads TGTGCCTCTTCGGGACACTCGAACACTGAAGCTTTCTTT. Protein: CASSGHSNTEAFF.

A remark on this clone: The same CDR3 can be traced to other DNA sequences in this sample. V and J are TRBV5-1 and TRBJ1-1; D is possibly TRBD1 (6 bases). Germline assignment: CDR1 SGHRS and CDR2 YFSETQ. The CDR3 length is 14 residues. V was shortened by 1 base and J by 0 bases, with 7 bases between the two germline ends. DNA of the CDR3: TGCGCCAGCAGCTTGACAGGGCTGAACACTGAAGCTTTCTTT. It encodes CASSLTGLNTEAFF.

The chain carries TRBV6-1 and TRBJ2-5, with D possibly TRBD1 on 5 matching bases. The CDR3 is 14 residues long. The V end lost 3 bases, the J end lost 7 bases, and 15 bases lay between the germline ends. Germline CDR1 reads MNHNS; CDR2 reads SASEGT. The DNA of the CDR3 is TGTGCCAGCAGTGATCAAGACAGACGGTCGACCCAGTACTTC. Translating it yields CASSDQDRRSTQYF.

The rearrangement links TRBV7-8 to TRBJ1-6; D remains unclear. This CDR3 has 15 residues. Germline CDR1 is SGHVS and CDR2 is FQNEAQ. V lost 1 base, J lost 7 bases, and 11 bases lay in between. The CDR3 coding sequence is TGTGCCAGCAGCTTAGTCACAGTTCAGAATTCACCCCTCCACTTT. This translates into CASSLVTVQNSPLHF.

The genes are TRBV20-1 and TRBJ1-2; D is undetermined. The CDR3 extends over 11 amino acids. Trimming stripped 5 bases from V and 8 bases from J, with 12 bases between. CDR1 is DFQATT and CDR2 is SNEGSKA in the germline V gene (reference sequence). The CDR3 sequence is CSARDGRGYTF. CDR3 DNA sequence: TGCAGTGCTCGCGACGGCAGGGGCTACACCTTC.

This clone occurred a few times. The chain couples TRBV19 to TRBJ1-5; 8 nucleotides line up with TRBD1. Trimming at V came to 7 bases and at J to 7 bases, leaving 12 bases not matched to a gene. From germline, CDR1 is LNHDA and CDR2 SQIVND (reference sequence). This CDR3 is built from 15 residues. CDR3 DNA: TGTGCCAGTAAGGGGGGCAGGGGGCCGGAGCAGCCCCAGCATTTT. Amino acid sequence: CASKGGRGPEQPQHF.

The J gene is TRBJ2-2, the V gene TRBV7-8, with 9 bases lining up with TRBD1. Per the germline V gene, CDR1 is SGHVS and CDR2 is FQNEAQ. This CDR3 comprises 18 residues. The V and J ends lost 3 bases and 6 bases, in that order; junction bases with no gene match: 14. The CDR3 sequence: CASSLRTGGRILAGELFF. CDR3 DNA sequence: TGTGCCAGCAGCTTGAGAACAGGGGGCCGGATATTAGCCGGGGAGCTGTTTTTT. The full variable domain, completed using reference TRBV7-8 and TRBJ2-2, is GAGVSQSPRYKVAKRGQDVALRCDPISGHVSLFWYQQALGQGPEFLTYFQNEAQLDKSGLPSDRFFAERPEGSVSTLKIQRTQQEDSAVYLCASSLRTGGRILAGELFFGEGSRLTVL.

The rearrangement joins TRBV6-1 to TRBJ1-5; D remains unclear. Germline-derived CDR1 and CDR2 are MNHNS and SASEGT. Deletions cut 0 bases from V and 3 bases from J, with 12 bases between. This CDR3 has 16 amino acids. CDR3 region: CASSEALGFYNQPQHF. CDR3 in DNA: TGTGCCAGCAGTGAAGCGCTAGGATTCTACAATCAGCCCCAGCATTTT.

This chain connects TRBV11-2 to TRBJ1-4, with TRBD1 identical over 9 bases. Germline values: CDR1 SGHAT, CDR2 FQNNGV. CDR3 length: 16 amino acids. J was trimmed by 3 bases and V by 5 bases; bases with no gene match: 7. This CDR3 reads CASSSYRGPSNEKLFF. As DNA, the CDR3 is TGTGCCAGCAGCAGCTACAGGGGGCCCTCTAATGAAAAACTGTTTTTT. Using reference TRBV11-2 and TRBJ1-4 for the parts outside the CDR3, the full variable domain is EAGVAQSPRYKIIEKRQSVAFWCNPISGHATLYWYQQILGQGPKLLIQFQNNGVVDDSQLPKDRFSAERLKGVDSTLKIQPAKLEDSAVYLCASSSYRGPSNEKLFFGSGTQLSVL.

This chain connects TRBV7-2 to TRBJ1-1; D gene uncertain. Germline V gives CDR1 SGHTA, CDR2 FQGNSA. This CDR3 is 15 amino acids long. V was trimmed by 1 base and J by 6 bases, leaving 15 bases between them. This CDR3 reads CASSLGSRVTAEAFF. DNA for the CDR3: TGTGCCAGCAGCTTAGGGAGTCGCGTGACCGCTGAAGCTTTCTTT.

The chain has TRBV5-6 and TRBJ1-5; D gene uncertain. V lost 4 bases and J lost 0, with 8 bases in between. The CDR3 runs 14 residues. CDR1 is SGHDT and CDR2 is YYEEEE in the germline V gene. The CDR3 bases are TGTGCCAGCAGCGCCGGGTCTAGCAATCAGCCCCAGCATTTT. Amino acid sequence: CASSAGSSNQPQHF.

The V and J genes are TRBV19 and TRBJ2-1, with D tentatively TRBD1 (5 bases). There are 15 residues in the CDR3. Germline V CDR1 and CDR2: LNHDA, SQIVND (reference sequence). V lost 2 bases and J lost 0, with 8 bases in between. CDR3 DNA: TGTGCCAGTAGTATAACAGGAAGCTCCTACAATGAGCAGTTCTTC. This codes for CASSITGSSYNEQFF.

This clone was seen a handful of times. The V and J genes are TRBV14 and TRBJ2-1; 9 bases match TRBD1. Germline CDR1 is SGHDN and CDR2 is FVKESK. With V trimmed by 1 base and J by 7 bases, 14 bases remained unmatched. This CDR3 spans 18 amino acids. CDR3 sequence: CASSQGYWAQGAKNEQFF. CDR3 bases: TGTGCCAGCAGCCAAGGGTATTGGGCACAGGGGGCGAAGAATGAGCAGTTCTTC. The variable domain in full, completed from reference TRBV14 and TRBJ2-1, reads EAGVTQFPSHSVIEKGQTVTLRCDPISGHDNLYWYRRVMGKEIKFLLHFVKESKQDESGMPNNRFLAERTGGTYSTLKVQPAELEDSGVYFCASSQGYWAQGAKNEQFFGPGTRLTVL.

The genes are TRBV19 and TRBJ1-1, with 9 nucleotides matching TRBD1. After removal of 3 bases from V and 8 bases from J, the junction contained 16 bases not matched to a gene. The CDR3 is 17 residues long. Germline V gives CDR1 LNHDA, CDR2 SQIVND (reference sequence). The CDR3 coding sequence is TGTGCCAGTAGTATCAACCCCGGGACAGGGAGTTTCACCGAAGCTTTCTTT. Protein sequence: CASSINPGTGSFTEAFF.

This chain joins TRBV30 and TRBJ2-5; a possible D gene is TRBD1 (5 bases). The CDR3 totals 13 residues. V was pared by 1 base and J by 11 bases, with 17 bases between. The V gene's germline CDR1 is GTSNPN and CDR2 SVGIG (reference sequence). CDR3 in amino acids: CAWSGAGYLEQYF. DNA for the CDR3: TGTGCCTGGAGTGGGGCAGGGTATTTGGAGCAGTACTTC.

This clone was observed a few times. The chain has TRBV6-1 and TRBJ1-1; D may be TRBD1 (5 bases). CDR1 is MNHNS and CDR2 is SASEGT in the germline V gene. V lost 1 base to trimming and J lost 3 bases, with 12 bases between them. This CDR3 has 15 amino acids. The CDR3 sequence: CASSEGGAGHTEAFF. The CDR3 DNA is TGTGCCAGCAGTGAAGGTGGGGCCGGGCACACTGAAGCTTTCTTT.

For the CDR3, the DNA is TGTGCCAGCAGCTTAGATACCGGGGGAAAACACTATGGCTACACCTTC. It is translated as CASSLDTGGKHYGYTF. The chain combines TRBV7-8 with TRBJ1-2, with a tentative D call TRBD1 (5 bases). CDR1 and CDR2 (germline): SGHVS, FQNEAQ. The CDR3 contains 16 residues. V was clipped by 1 base and J by 3 bases, with 15 bases between them.

This chain joins TRBV7-6 and TRBJ2-2; D is unclear. The ends were cut back, 1 base at V and 6 bases at J, with 9 bases in the middle. The CDR3 sequence is 14 residues long. The V gene's germline CDR1 is SGHVS and CDR2 FNYEAQ. CDR3 sequence reads: CASSLGGEPGELFF. DNA for the CDR3: TGTGCCAGCAGCTTAGGCGGCGAACCCGGGGAGCTGTTTTTT. Supplemented by reference TRBV7-6 and TRBJ2-2, the full variable domain reads GAGVSQSPRYKVTKRGQDVALRCDPISGHVSLYWYRQALGQGPEFLTYFNYEAQQDKSGLPNDRFSAERPEGSISTLTIQRTEQRDSAMYRCASSLGGEPGELFFGEGSRLTVL.

The chain is built from TRBV9 and TRBJ1-2; 7 bases are shared with TRBD1. CDR3 length equals 12 residues. Germline V gene lookup returns CDR1 SGDLS and CDR2 YYNGEE. The junction had 5 bases not matched to a gene; V was cut back by 8 bases and J by 4 bases. CDR3 coding DNA: TGTGCCAGTGAGGACAGGAGCTATGGCTACACCTTC. This gives the protein CASEDRSYGYTF.

The chain couples TRBV7-9 to TRBJ2-1; 9 bases agree with TRBD1. The V gene end was trimmed by 6 bases and the J gene end by 3 bases; junction bases not matched to a gene: 6. This CDR3 contains 15 residues. CDR1 and CDR2 (germline): SEHNR, FQNEAQ (reference sequence). The CDR3 nucleotides read TGTGCCAGCAGTCTTACAGGGGGCTACTACAATGAGCAGTTCTTC. Encoded protein: CASSLTGGYYNEQFF.

This clone was observed a few times. The chain employs TRBV19 and TRBJ2-2; TRBD1 might be the D (6 bases). The V and J ends lost 4 bases and 7 bases respectively, with 13 bases between them. CDR1 and CDR2 from the germline V gene are LNHDA and SQIVND (reference sequence). CDR3 length: 14 residues. DNA of the CDR3: TGTGCCAGTAGTAGTCCAGGGGTGAACGGGGAGCTGTTTTTT. It specifies CASSSPGVNGELFF.

This rearrangement joins TRBV2 to TRBJ2-1, with 9 nucleotides matching TRBD2. This CDR3 spans 14 amino acids. V shed 5 bases, J shed 4 bases, and the junction held 3 bases outside the gene matches. Germline loops: CDR1 SNHLY, CDR2 FYNNEI. CDR3 loop: CASSLLAGYNEQFF. CDR3 coding DNA: TGTGCCAGCAGTTTACTAGCGGGTTACAATGAGCAGTTCTTC.

The genes are TRBV5-1 and TRBJ2-2; the D gene is possibly TRBD2 (5 bases). V shed 4 bases and J shed 1 base, with 11 bases lying between them. The CDR3 has 15 amino acids. The germline V gene has CDR1 SGHRS and CDR2 YFSETQ. The CDR3 region is CASSMDGGNTGELFF. The DNA for the CDR3 is TGCGCCAGCAGCATGGATGGAGGGAACACCGGGGAGCTGTTTTTT.

Concerning this clone itself: A junction boundary mismatches the germline segment, possibly from a read error. The V gene is TRBV7-7, the J gene TRBJ2-1, with 10 bases identical to TRBD2. Germline CDR1 and CDR2: SSHAT and FNYEAQ (reference sequence). The length of the CDR3 is 15 residues. For the CDR3, the DNA is TGTGCTAGCAGCTCAGGGACTAGCGAGTACAATGAGCAGTTCTTC. The encoded protein is CASSSGTSEYNEQFF. The full variable domain, its missing parts supplied by reference TRBV7-7 and TRBJ2-1, is GAGVSQSPRYKVTKRGQDVTLRCDPISSHATLYWYQQALGQGPEFLTYFNYEAQPDKSGLPSDRFSAERPEGSISTLTIQRTEQRDSAMYRCASSSGTSEYNEQFFGPGTRLTVL.

This chain joins TRBV14 and TRBJ2-6; D call uncertain. CDR1 is SGHDN and CDR2 is FVKESK in the germline V gene. The CDR3 has 13 amino acids. V gave up 6 bases and J gave up 2 bases, with 5 bases separating them. The CDR3 region is CASRTTGANVLTF. The CDR3 DNA sequence: TGTGCCAGCAGAACAACTGGGGCCAACGTCCTGACTTTC.